The 8 T cell receptor beta chains given below trace back to one sample, sequenced in a study of T-cell reconstitution after alpha-beta-depleted transplantation in children. A library of TCRbeta sequences, prepared with unique molecular identifiers, was generated. TCRdb itself ran the PCR reads through MiXCR, one entry per CDR3 protein. The sample yields 670,000 or so distinct CDR3 sequences, around 13% seen once. The specimen was PBMCs, collected before TCRalphabeta/CD19-depleted stem cell transplant. These receptors were obtained from a girl aged 2 to 9 with congenital amegakaryocytic thrombocytopenia, due to receive a stem cell transplant.

This clonotype was found a few times. V is TRBV15 and J is TRBJ2-1, with 12 bases lining up with TRBD2. The germline V gene has CDR1 LNHNV and CDR2 YYDKDF (reference sequence). CDR3 length: 15 residues. The V and J ends lost 3 bases and 14 bases, in that order; junction bases with no gene match: 11. CDR3 amino acids: CATSSPPSGRVLEFF. The CDR3 coding sequence is TGTGCCACCAGCAGTCCGCCTAGCGGGAGGGTTCTTGAGTTCTTC. The full variable domain, its missing parts supplied by reference TRBV15 and TRBJ2-1, is DAMVIQNPRYQVTQFGKPVTLSCSQTLNHNVMYWYQQKSSQAPKLLFHYYDKDFNNEADTPDNFQSRRPNTSFCFLDIRSPGLGDTAMYLCATSSPPSGRVLEFFGPGTRLTVL.

The genes are TRBV4-2 and TRBJ2-7; TRBD1 aligns across 9 bases. The V gene's germline CDR1 is LGHNA and CDR2 YNFKEQ. CDR3 length: 15 amino acids. V was clipped by 1 base and J by 4 bases; unmatched bases: 5. For the CDR3, the DNA is TGTGCCAGCAGCCAAGCCCCGGGACAGGGATACGAGCAGTACTTC. Translated, it gives CASSQAPGQGYEQYF.

Notes on this clonotype: A read error may be the cause here, since a much bigger clone is one base away. The chain uses TRBV12-3 or TRBV12-4 and TRBJ1-5; D ambiguous. The CDR3 runs to 12 residues. The CDR3 here is CASRGSDQPLHF. The CDR3 region has the DNA TGTGCCAGCAGGGGAAGCGATCAGCCCCTGCATTTT.

Only a few counts were recorded for this clonotype. This chain links TRBV5-1 with TRBJ1-2; D possibly corresponds to TRBD1 (6 bases). The CDR3 is 17 amino acids. The V end was cut by 0 bases, the J end by 6 bases, with 21 bases between. CDR1 SGHRS and CDR2 YFSETQ come from the germline V gene. In nucleotides, the CDR3 is TGCGCCAGCAGCTTGGAATTAAAGTGGGGGGCGCTTAATGGCTACACCTTC. Protein product: CASSLELKWGALNGYTF.

The chain employs TRBV20-1 and TRBJ2-5; D gene unclear. Trimming took 3 bases from V and 2 from J, leaving 7 bases between them. Germline V CDR1 and CDR2: DFQATT, SNEGSKA (reference sequence). This CDR3 has 12 residues. As DNA, the CDR3 is TGCAGTGCTAGGCGGCAGCAAGAGACCCAGTACTTC. This codes for CSARRQQETQYF.

This clonotype was observed a handful of times. The rearrangement links TRBV6-4 to TRBJ2-7, with D unclear. Germline CDR1 reads MRHNA; CDR2 reads SNTAGT. V shed 7 bases and J shed 6 bases, with 19 bases lying between them. This CDR3 spans 14 amino acids. CDR3 sequence (DNA): TGTGCCAGCAACGAAAGGGCCTCTCGCTGCGAGCAGTACTTC. This sequence encodes CASNERASRCEQYF.

This clonotype has a count of ten or more. This chain joins TRBV5-1 and TRBJ2-1; a possible D gene is TRBD2 (5 bases). This CDR3 is 15 amino acids long. Per the germline V gene, CDR1 is SGHRS and CDR2 is YFSETQ. V dropped 0 bases and J dropped 3 bases, with 10 bases sitting between them. For the CDR3, the DNA is TGCGCCAGCAGCTTGGTACTAGGAGGCTACAATGAGCAGTTCTTC. Its protein product is CASSLVLGGYNEQFF.

This rearrangement joins TRBV12-3 or TRBV12-4 to TRBJ2-2, with 10 positions matching TRBD2. CDR3 length: 17 amino acids. V trimming: 5 bases; J trimming: 3 bases; junction bases outside the gene matches: 9. The CDR3 sequence: CASSPRLLAGHTGELFF. The CDR3 DNA follows: TGTGCCAGCAGTCCCAGACTACTAGCGGGGCACACCGGGGAGCTGTTTTTT.